The 6 T cell receptor beta chains reported below all come from one sample, sequenced in a study of blood T cell repertoires in COVID-19. TCRdb keeps only in-frame clones here, not all; method: immunoSEQ multiplex PCR. The sample lists approximately 250,000 clones, 85% to 90% seen once, with roughly 3.7% in the top ten. The sample taken for sequencing was PBMCs or T cells enriched from blood (not recorded which). Every receptor here comes from a woman in her 30s who had recovered from COVID-19.

The chain joins TRBV5-1 to TRBJ2-5, with a weak D call TRBD1 (6 bases). Germline CDR1 reads SGHRS; CDR2 reads YFSETQ. The CDR3 spans 16 residues. V lost 0 bases and J 3 bases, leaving 15 bases between the germline ends. The CDR3 sequence is CASSLGGGTGKETQYF. CDR3 DNA: TGCGCCAGCAGCTTGGGAGGGGGAACGGGGAAAGAGACCCAGTACTTC.

The chain employs TRBV3-1 (or the pseudogene TRBV3-2) and TRBJ2-7, with D possibly being TRBD2 (5 bases). The V and J ends lost 4 bases and 3 bases respectively, with 16 bases between them. The CDR3 sequence is 15 residues long. In germline, CDR1 is LGHDT, CDR2 YNNKEL (reference sequence). The CDR3 DNA reads TGTGCCAGCAGCCCGCCACTAGTGGATCACTACGAGCAGTACTTC. Translating it yields CASSPPLVDHYEQYF.

The V gene is TRBV18, the J gene TRBJ2-1, with 9 nucleotides matching TRBD2. Germline CDR1 and CDR2: KGHSH and LQKENI. With V trimmed by 2 bases and J by 5 bases, 4 bases remained unmatched. This CDR3 region has 15 residues. The CDR3 region has the DNA TGTGCCAGCTCACCATTAGCGGGAGCCCACAATGAGCAGTTCTTC. It translates to CASSPLAGAHNEQFF.

The chain uses TRBV2 and TRBJ1-6; D gene uncertain. This CDR3 spans 12 amino acids. Germline V gives CDR1 SNHLY, CDR2 FYNNEI. Trimming shortened V by 7 bases and J by 7 bases, and 8 bases separated the two germline ends. CDR3 amino acids: CASTRGNSPLHF. CDR3 nucleotides: TGTGCCAGCACCCGGGGAAATTCACCCCTCCACTTT.

This clone was found a few times. This chain connects TRBV7-9 to TRBJ1-2; 11 nucleotides agree with TRBD1. The CDR3 consists of 14 residues. Germline values: CDR1 SEHNR, CDR2 FQNEAQ (reference sequence). With V trimmed by 4 bases and J by 3 bases, 1 base remained unmatched. DNA for the CDR3: TGTGCCAGCAGCTGGACAGGGGGCGACTATGGCTACACCTTC. It specifies CASSWTGGDYGYTF.

The genes are TRBV20-1 and TRBJ2-3, with TRBD2 identical over 9 bases. Trimming removed 3 bases from V and 2 bases from J; junction bases left unmatched: 3. Looked up from germline, CDR1 is DFQATT and CDR2 is SNEGSKA (reference sequence). CDR3 length equals 14 residues. The DNA for the CDR3 is TGCAGTGCTAGTAGCGGGAGTGCCACAGATACGCAGTATTTT. Its protein product is CSASSGSATDTQYF.